A single sample is the source of the 20 T cell receptor beta chains below, sequenced in a study of blood T cell repertoires in COVID-19. Profiled with immunoSEQ multiplex PCR; TCRdb holds only in-frame clones, not every one. The sample consists of about 98,000 clones, around 85% of them appearing once. The specimen was peripheral blood. The receptors were gathered from an elderly woman with acute or convalescent COVID-19.

This clone has more than one count but fewer than ten. The V and J genes are TRBV5-4 and TRBJ2-7; the match to TRBD1 covers 10 bases. The CDR3 is made up of 15 amino acids. Germline V CDR1 and CDR2: SGHNT, YYREEE (reference sequence). Losses at the gene ends were 4 bases for V and 4 bases for J; bases not matched to a gene: 8. The CDR3 sequence is CASSPRGGQGYEQYF. DNA of the CDR3: TGTGCCAGCAGCCCCCGCGGGGGACAGGGGTACGAGCAGTACTTC.

In regard to this clone: The sample carries other DNA sequences with the same CDR3. The rearrangement joins TRBV2 to TRBJ1-4, with D perhaps TRBD1 (6 bases). Trimming pared 5 bases from V and 5 bases from J, leaving 12 bases between. Germline V gene lookup returns CDR1 SNHLY and CDR2 FYNNEI. The CDR3 length is 14 residues. CDR3 residues: CASSTQGPNEKLFF. CDR3 coding DNA: TGTGCCAGCAGTACACAGGGTCCCAATGAAAAACTGTTTTTT.

The chain employs TRBV2 and TRBJ1-3, with D unresolved. Trimming took 3 bases from V and 4 from J, leaving 7 bases between them. In germline, CDR1 is SNHLY, CDR2 FYNNEI. This CDR3 region has 13 residues. The CDR3 sequence: CASSDTRGNTIYF. In DNA form, the CDR3 reads TGTGCCAGCAGTGACACACGAGGAAACACCATATATTTT.

The chain employs TRBV2 and TRBJ1-5, with D hard to call. The CDR3 has 13 residues. Germline assignment: CDR1 SNHLY and CDR2 FYNNEI. Trimming pared 7 bases from V and 0 bases from J, leaving 7 bases between. The DNA of the CDR3 is TGTGCCAGCACTTTTTATAGCAATCAGCCCCAGCATTTT. Translating it yields CASTFYSNQPQHF.

The chain carries TRBV6-2 or TRBV6-3 and TRBJ1-1; D not resolved. The CDR3 extends over 13 amino acids. V lost 4 bases, J lost 4 bases, and 10 bases lay in between. Germline V gene data show CDR1 as MNHEY and CDR2 as SVGEGT. DNA for the CDR3: TGTGCCAGCAGTTTTGGCCGGAGCACTGAAGCTTTCTTT. Translation gives CASSFGRSTEAFF.

This clone was picked up a small number of times. The chain uses TRBV18 and TRBJ1-4; D is possibly TRBD1 (6 bases). The CDR3 contains 15 residues. The ends were cut back, 6 bases at V and 8 bases at J, with 19 bases in the middle. CDR1 and CDR2 (germline): KGHSH, LQKENI. CDR3 residues: CASSRPGGGWEKLFF. CDR3 nucleotide sequence: TGTGCCAGCTCCCGGCCGGGGGGCGGCTGGGAAAAACTGTTTTTT.

As regards this clone: This same CDR3 is encoded by further DNA sequences in the sample. This chain links TRBV12-3 or TRBV12-4 with TRBJ2-1; no reliable D call. This CDR3 is 13 amino acids long. V dropped 5 bases and J dropped 0 bases, with 5 bases sitting between them. The CDR3 protein is CASSLRSYNEQFF. CDR3 bases: TGTGCCAGCAGTCTCCGCTCCTACAATGAGCAGTTCTTC.

The CDR3 region has the DNA TGCGCCAGCAGCTTGGCGGGATCGAGCTCCTACAATGAGCAGTTCTTC. This translates into CASSLAGSSSYNEQFF. The gene calls are TRBV5-1 and TRBJ2-1, with D possibly matching TRBD2 (5 bases). Germline V CDR1 and CDR2: SGHRS, YFSETQ. The V end was cut by 0 bases, the J end by 0 bases, with 10 bases between. The CDR3 consists of 16 residues.

A single count supports this clone. The chain has TRBV2 and TRBJ2-7; tentative D call: TRBD1 (6 bases). From germline, CDR1 is SNHLY and CDR2 FYNNEI. The CDR3 sequence is 14 residues long. The germline V and J ends were trimmed by 3 bases and 2 bases, with 11 bases remaining between them. The DNA for the CDR3 is TGTGCCAGCAGTGAGAGGGGGAACACCTACGAGCAGTACTTC. Protein sequence: CASSERGNTYEQYF.

The genes are TRBV28 and TRBJ2-7, with TRBD2 matching over 11 bases. The V segment lost 6 bases and the J segment 0 bases; nucleotides outside the gene matches: 1. The V gene's germline CDR1 is MDHEN and CDR2 SYDVKM. There are 14 residues in the CDR3. CDR3 amino acids: CASSTSGGSYEQYV. The CDR3 coding sequence is TGTGCCAGCAGCACTAGCGGGGGCTCCTACGAGCAGTACGTC.

The genes are TRBV10-3 and TRBJ1-2; 10 positions match TRBD1. Germline V gives CDR1 ENHRY, CDR2 SYGVKD. This CDR3 comprises 14 residues. The V segment lost 7 bases and the J segment 2 bases; nucleotides outside the gene matches: 4. Here the CDR3 DNA reads TGTGCCATCACCGAGACAGGGGGCAACTATGGCTACACCTTC. Protein: CAITETGGNYGYTF.

This clone appeared a few times. The chain carries TRBV7-2 and TRBJ1-6; perhaps TRBD1 as D (5 bases). The CDR3 sequence is 15 residues long. Germline CDR1 reads SGHTA; CDR2 reads FQGNSA. V dropped 4 bases and J dropped 6 bases, with 13 bases sitting between them. CDR3 bases: TGTGCCAGCAGCTCCAACCCCGGGGGTAATTCACCCCTCCACTTT. Translated, it gives CASSSNPGGNSPLHF.

The V gene is TRBV5-8, the J gene TRBJ2-7, with a weak D call TRBD1 (5 bases). Trimming took off 4 bases at V and 6 bases at J, with 11 bases between the two ends. The CDR3 contains 12 residues. Germline V CDR1 and CDR2: SGHTS, YDEGEE. CDR3: CASSGAVAEQYV. CDR3 bases: TGTGCCAGCAGCGGGGCCGTGGCCGAGCAGTACGTC.

J is TRBJ1-5 and V is TRBV19; D is unresolved. V lost 5 bases and J lost 4, with 9 bases in between. The CDR3 covers 13 residues. In germline, CDR1 is LNHDA, CDR2 SQIVND (reference sequence). CDR3 DNA sequence: TGTGCCAGTAGTCAACAGCCTAATCAGCCCCAGCATTTT. Its translation: CASSQQPNQPQHF.

The chain combines TRBV29-1 with TRBJ1-2, with TRBD1 matching over 8 bases. Losses at the gene ends were 6 bases for V and 8 bases for J; bases not matched to a gene: 14. Germline CDR1 is SQVTM and CDR2 is ANQGSEA. The CDR3 is 14 amino acids. The CDR3 here is CSVDTTTGVEGYTF. CDR3 bases: TGCAGCGTCGATACCACGACAGGGGTTGAAGGCTACACCTTC.

The rearrangement uses TRBV18 and TRBJ1-2; tentative D call: TRBD1 (6 bases). Trimming stripped 5 bases from V and 5 bases from J, with 15 bases between. Germline loops: CDR1 KGHSH, CDR2 LQKENI. The CDR3 consists of 14 residues. The CDR3 nucleotides are TGTGCCAGCTCAATCGACCAAGGGGGATATGGCTACACCTTC. This codes for CASSIDQGGYGYTF. The full variable domain, completed using reference TRBV18 and TRBJ1-2, is NAGVMQNPRHLVRRRGQEARLRCSPMKGHSHVYWYRQLPEEGLKFMVYLQKENIIDESGMPKERFSAEFPKEGPSILRIQQVVRGDSAAYFCASSIDQGGYGYTFGSGTRLTVV.

The gene calls are TRBV2 and TRBJ1-2; D gene uncertain. V was shortened by 0 bases and J by 4 bases, with 9 bases between the two germline ends. The germline CDR1 and CDR2 sequences are SNHLY and FYNNEI. This CDR3 comprises 14 residues. The CDR3, as DNA: TGTGCCAGCAGTGAAGCGGCGGCTAGCTATGGCTACACCTTC. The encoded protein is CASSEAAASYGYTF.

The chain is built from TRBV28 and TRBJ2-7; maybe TRBD2 (6 bases). This CDR3 is built from 12 residues. Trimming left V 2 bases short and J 11 bases short, with 13 bases between. Germline lookup yields CDR1 MDHEN and CDR2 SYDVKM. DNA of the CDR3: TGTGCCAGCAGTTTAGGGGCGGGGAAAGAGTACTTC. Protein: CASSLGAGKEYF.

This clone is a singleton in its sample. DNA of the CDR3: TGTGCCAGCAGCTATCAAAACTCCTACAATGAGCAGTTCTTC. Its translation: CASSYQNSYNEQFF. The chain links TRBV7-2 to TRBJ2-1; unclear D gene. Germline V lookup: CDR1 SGHTA, CDR2 FQGNSA. This CDR3 spans 14 amino acids. Trimming stripped 4 bases from V and 0 bases from J, with 7 bases between.

The genes are TRBV1 and TRBJ2-7; the tabulated D call, TRBD1, remains unverified against the DNA. TRBV1 is an annotated pseudogene. The CDR3 runs 13 residues. The CDR3 reads CTSSPTGDHEQYV. CDR3 DNA sequence: TGCACCAGCAGCCCAACAGGGGACCACGAGCAGTACGTC.